This TCR beta chain was identified during a study of shared clonotypes between healthy human individuals. Study context: CD8 memory received one plate per donor, CD8 naive two, CD4 memory three and CD4 naive three.

The CDR3 covers 13 residues. Germline V lookup: CDR1 GTSNPN, CDR2 SVGIG (reference sequence). V was clipped by 7 bases and J by 9 bases, with 19 bases between them. Method: immunoSEQ multiplex PCR; TCRdb's copy keeps in-frame clones and lacks some. The profile covers more than 2,000,000 clones, with approximately 90% appearing a single time and roughly 0.15% taken by the ten largest. As concerns this clone: What it recognizes is unknown.

Study observations and caveats: The study generally estimated greater richness for naive than memory subsets. Rarefaction exposed incomplete sorted-subset sequencing despite large depth.

Partitioning of CD4+ cells yielded a CD45RA+ naive subset and a CD45RA-negative memory subset. Material for sequencing was naive CD4+ T cells sorted from blood. Documented subset: CD45RA+ positively selected. The sequence was obtained from a man younger than 35 in good health. The genes are TRBV30 and TRBJ2-1; tentatively, D is TRBD2 (7 bases). This CDR3 reads CASWGGPSGEQFF. The CDR3, as DNA: TGTGCCTCTTGGGGGGGCCCATCAGGTGAGCAGTTCTTC.